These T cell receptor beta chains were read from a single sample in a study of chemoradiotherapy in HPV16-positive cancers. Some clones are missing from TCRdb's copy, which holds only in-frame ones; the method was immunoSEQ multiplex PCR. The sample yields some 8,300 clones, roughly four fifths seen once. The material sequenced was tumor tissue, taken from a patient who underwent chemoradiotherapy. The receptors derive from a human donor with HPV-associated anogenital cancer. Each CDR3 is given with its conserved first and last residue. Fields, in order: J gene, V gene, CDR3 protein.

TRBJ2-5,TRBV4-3,CASSQGTSGGADETQYF
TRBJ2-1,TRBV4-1,CASSQVLAGGYNEQFF
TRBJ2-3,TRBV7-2,CASSLYMGGVNTDTQYF
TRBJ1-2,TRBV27,CASSLLGADGYTF
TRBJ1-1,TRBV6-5,CASSYARYTEAFF
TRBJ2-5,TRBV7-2,CASSPLGGEETQYF
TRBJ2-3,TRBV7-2,CASSQNPASGSLRLDTQYF
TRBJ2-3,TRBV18,CASSLRTDTQYF
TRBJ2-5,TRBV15,CATSRDIIIGTLKVETQYF
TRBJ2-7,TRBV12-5,CASGLANTGNSYEQYF
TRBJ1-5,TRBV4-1,CASSQGGNQPQHF
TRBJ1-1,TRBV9,CASSGPPTGTDTEAFF
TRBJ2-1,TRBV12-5,CASGLLMRSVRYNEQFF
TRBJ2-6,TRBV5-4,CASSWRGMSGANVLTF
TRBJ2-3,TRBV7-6,CASREGPNTDTQYF
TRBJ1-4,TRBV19,CASSGSGTTNEKLFF
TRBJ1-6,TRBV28,CASTTPGQGSDSPLHF
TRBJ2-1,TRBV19,CASSIGISYNEQFF
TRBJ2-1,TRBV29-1,CSVEAGGRQNEQFF
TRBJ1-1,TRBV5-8,CASSLNMGPITEAFF
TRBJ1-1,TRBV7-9,CASSDRTATEAFF
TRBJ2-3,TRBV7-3,CASSLKAPRGDTDTQYF
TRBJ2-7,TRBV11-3,CASSSSWGKQYF
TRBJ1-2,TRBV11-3,CASSLDRVGYTF
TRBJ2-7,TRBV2,CASTLGQSFPYEQYF
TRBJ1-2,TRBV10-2,CASSSDANYGYTF
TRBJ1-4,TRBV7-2,CASSLGQVLGEKLFF
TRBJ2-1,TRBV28,CASKGYRNEQFF
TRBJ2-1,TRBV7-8,CASSIITQGTEQFF
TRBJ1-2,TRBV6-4,CASSDGGASYTF
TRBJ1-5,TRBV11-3,CASSQGTGGGGNQPQHF
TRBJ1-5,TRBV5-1,CASSCCPNQPQHF
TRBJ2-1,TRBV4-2,CASSQDIGRNEQFF
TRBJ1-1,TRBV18,CASSALPGTGSGNTEAFF
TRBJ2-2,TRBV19,CASSTTGTSTGELFF
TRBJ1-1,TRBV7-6,CASSLLSSNTEAFF
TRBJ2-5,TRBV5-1,CASRGTSLETQYF
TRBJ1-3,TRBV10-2,CASSDSDRVGNTIYF
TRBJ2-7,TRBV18,CASSPLPPQRSYEQYF
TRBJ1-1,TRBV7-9,CASSLGSDTEAFF
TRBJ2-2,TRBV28,CASSFPNLNPGELFF
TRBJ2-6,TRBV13,CASSLKGQGMPGANVLTF
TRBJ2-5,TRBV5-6,CASSWRDRGPFKTQYF
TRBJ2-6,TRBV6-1,CASSEKKNRIRSGANVLTF
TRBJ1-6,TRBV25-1,CASRGEALNSPLHF
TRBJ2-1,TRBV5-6,CASSLLINEQFF
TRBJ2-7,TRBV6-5,CASSLAGVYEQYF
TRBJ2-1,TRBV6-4,CASREGQGGSEQFF
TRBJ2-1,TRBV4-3,CASSQGTSGGYPHNEQFF
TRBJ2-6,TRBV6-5,CASSLSGANVLTF
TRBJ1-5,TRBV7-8,CASSATGGYSNQPQHF
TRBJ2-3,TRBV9,CASSVEGGGLGGTDTQYF
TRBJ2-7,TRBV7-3,CASSLRPGRTYEQYF
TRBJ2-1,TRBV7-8,CAIAGAGDYNEQFF